The 15 T cell receptor beta chains below were found in one sample sequenced in a study of blood T cell repertoires in COVID-19. The repertoire was sequenced with immunoSEQ multiplex PCR; TCRdb's copy has only in-frame clones and lacks some. In the table there are 250,000 to 300,000 clones, roughly 90% of which are singletons. Sequencing was carried out using peripheral blood. These receptors all stem from a woman aged 30 to 39 with COVID-19, enrolled during active disease.

The J gene is TRBJ2-1, the V gene TRBV11-2, with 7 bases aligning to TRBD1. The J segment lost 9 bases and the V segment lost 5 bases, leaving 16 bases of the junction unmatched. The CDR3 contains 16 residues. Germline V gene lookup returns CDR1 SGHAT and CDR2 FQNNGV. The CDR3 DNA sequence: TGTGCCAGCAGCACCACCGACAGGGCGGTTGTCGTTGAGCAGTTCTTC. Translating gives CASSTTDRAVVVEQFF.

The V call is TRBV7-9, the J call TRBJ1-5; 9 nucleotides line up with TRBD1. This CDR3 has 15 amino acids. Germline trimming cut 5 bases from V and 4 bases from J; bases unmatched to any gene: 6. CDR1 SEHNR and CDR2 FQNEAQ come from the germline V gene (reference sequence). CDR3 sequence reads: CASSGRQGGNQPQHF. CDR3 nucleotides: TGTGCCAGCAGCGGACGACAGGGGGGTAATCAGCCCCAGCATTTT. The full variable domain, its missing parts supplied by reference TRBV7-9 and TRBJ1-5, is DTGVSQNPRHKITKRGQNVTFRCDPISEHNRLYWYRQTLGQGPEFLTYFQNEAQLEKSRLLSDRFSAERPKGSFSTLEIQRTEQGDSAMYLCASSGRQGGNQPQHFGDGTRLSIL.

The chain links TRBV4-1 to TRBJ2-1; 9 bases match TRBD2. This CDR3 has 14 amino acids. V lost 2 bases and J lost 9; bases outside the gene matches: 5. Germline V gene lookup returns CDR1 MGHRA and CDR2 YSYEKL. This CDR3 reads CASSQLAGPGEQFF. The CDR3 DNA is TGCGCCAGCAGCCAACTAGCGGGGCCGGGTGAGCAGTTCTTC.

The V gene is TRBV5-4, the J gene TRBJ1-1; possibly TRBD1 for D (5 bases). Trimming removed 6 bases from V and 1 base from J, with 16 bases in between. The germline V gene has CDR1 SGHNT and CDR2 YYREEE (reference sequence). The CDR3 length is 15 residues. In DNA form, the CDR3 reads TGTGCCAGCAACGCCGGGACTGCGCCGAACACTGAAGCTTTCTTT. Protein product: CASNAGTAPNTEAFF.

This chain joins TRBV19 and TRBJ1-1; D may be TRBD1 (5 bases). This CDR3 is built from 12 residues. With 3 bases removed from V and 11 bases from J, the gap between germline ends came to 13 bases. Germline V CDR1 and CDR2: LNHDA, SQIVND (reference sequence). CDR3 residues: CASSINEGRAFF. The CDR3 DNA follows: TGTGCCAGTAGTATTAATGAGGGGAGGGCTTTCTTT.

The chain recombines TRBV2 with TRBJ2-1; TRBD2 matches 8 bases. This CDR3 comprises 14 residues. V was pared by 3 bases and J by 6 bases, with 4 bases of the junction left unmatched. Germline CDR1 and CDR2: SNHLY and FYNNEI. Written as DNA, the CDR3 is TGTGCCAGCAGTGATGTCGGGGGGGCCAATGAGCAGTTCTTC. It translates to CASSDVGGANEQFF. Full variable domain (remainder filled in from reference TRBV2 and TRBJ2-1): EPEVTQTPSHQVTQMGQEVILRCVPISNHLYFYWYRQILGQKVEFLVSFYNNEISEKSEIFDDQFSVERPDGSNFTLKIRSTKLEDSAMYFCASSDVGGANEQFFGPGTRLTVL.

This chain uses TRBV19 with TRBJ2-7; D is perhaps TRBD2 (5 bases). Germline CDR1 and CDR2: LNHDA and SQIVND (reference sequence). The V end lost 6 bases, the J end lost 5 bases, and 11 bases lay between the germline ends. There are 12 residues in the CDR3. Here the CDR3 DNA reads TGTGCCAGTAGAGACGGGGTGAACGAGCAGTACTTC. Translating gives CASRDGVNEQYF.

J is TRBJ2-1 and V is TRBV7-9; perhaps TRBD1 as D (5 bases). Trimming cost V 6 bases and J 3 bases, with 18 bases left between them. The CDR3 loop spans 16 amino acids. Germline CDR1 is SEHNR and CDR2 is FQNEAQ (reference sequence). The CDR3 loop is CASRSPGGQGYNEQFF. CDR3 coding DNA: TGTGCCAGCAGATCCCCAGGCGGCCAGGGCTACAATGAGCAGTTCTTC.

This rearrangement joins TRBV30 to TRBJ1-2; no definite D call. The CDR3 runs to 15 residues. The ends were cut back, 3 bases at V and 4 bases at J, with 18 bases in the middle. Germline V CDR1 and CDR2: GTSNPN, SVGIG (reference sequence). CDR3 in amino acids: CAWSPGVTLGYGYTF. The CDR3 nucleotides are TGTGCCTGGAGCCCCGGGGTTACTCTCGGCTATGGCTACACCTTC.

This chain joins TRBV28 and TRBJ2-7; TRBD1 matches at 9 bases. Unmatched junction bases numbered 8, after V lost 6 bases and J lost 2 bases. The germline CDR1 and CDR2 sequences are MDHEN and SYDVKM. This CDR3 is built from 15 residues. The DNA for the CDR3 is TGTGCCAGCAGACCCGGGACAGGGATTCCCTACGAGCAGTACTTC. Translated, it gives CASRPGTGIPYEQYF.

The chain uses TRBV6-5 and TRBJ1-2, with 10 bases lining up with TRBD1. With 6 bases clipped from V and 7 bases from J, the junction kept 8 bases outside the gene matches. The CDR3 loop spans 14 amino acids. Looked up from germline, CDR1 is MNHEY and CDR2 is SVGAGI. Written as DNA, the CDR3 is TGTGCCAGCAGCTTTGACGGGACAGGGGTTGGCTACACCTTC. This translates into CASSFDGTGVGYTF.

This rearrangement joins TRBV3-1 (or the pseudogene TRBV3-2) to TRBJ2-7; 7 bases fit TRBD1. V was pared by 5 bases and J by 0 bases, with 7 bases of the junction left unmatched. Looked up from germline, CDR1 is LGHDT and CDR2 is YNNKEL (reference sequence). The CDR3 contains 15 residues. For the CDR3, the DNA is TGTGCCAGCAGCATTGGGACAGCGAGCTCCTACGAGCAGTACTTC. Protein: CASSIGTASSYEQYF.

This clone appeared a few times. The chain uses TRBV4-1 and TRBJ1-5, with D maybe TRBD1 (5 bases). The CDR3 consists of 17 residues. Trimming pared 0 bases from V and 4 bases from J, leaving 16 bases between. Germline CDR1 MGHRA, CDR2 YSYEKL. Here the CDR3 reads CASSQDGGDIVNQPQHF. As DNA, the CDR3 is TGCGCCAGCAGCCAAGACGGGGGGGATATAGTTAATCAGCCCCAGCATTTT.

This rearrangement joins TRBV5-6 to TRBJ1-2; TRBD1 agrees at 7 bases. The germline CDR1 and CDR2 sequences are SGHDT and YYEEEE. This CDR3 comprises 14 residues. The trim removed 1 base at V and 6 bases at J, leaving 6 bases unmatched. CDR3 sequence: CASSLNRGRHGYTF. DNA for the CDR3: TGTGCCAGCAGCTTGAACAGGGGTCGTCATGGCTACACCTTC.

This chain joins TRBV14 and TRBJ2-7; D call uncertain. CDR3 length equals 13 residues. Per the germline V gene, CDR1 is SGHDN and CDR2 is FVKESK. Trimming shortened V by 3 bases and J by 2 bases, and 8 bases separated the two germline ends. In DNA, the CDR3 is TGTGCCAGCAGCCAGTGGCCAGCCTACGAGCAGTACTTC. Its protein product is CASSQWPAYEQYF.